This T cell receptor (beta chain) was sequenced during a study of control samples from healthy donors and cancer patients. This CDR3 has 15 residues. Germline CDR1 MDHEN, CDR2 SYDVKM. J was trimmed by 7 bases and V by 3 bases; bases with no gene match: 6. Only in-frame clones appear in the TCRdb table, and some are missing; sequencing was by immunoSEQ multiplex PCR. Among roughly 150,000 clones listed, roughly 90% were seen once. This chain links TRBV28 with TRBJ1-5; 10 bases fit TRBD1. The origin of this receptor is a woman in her 30s in good health. The specimen was blood. The CDR3 is CASSLSGTGDQPQHF. In nucleotides, the CDR3 is TGTGCCAGCAGTTTGTCCGGGACAGGGGACCAGCCCCAGCATTTT.